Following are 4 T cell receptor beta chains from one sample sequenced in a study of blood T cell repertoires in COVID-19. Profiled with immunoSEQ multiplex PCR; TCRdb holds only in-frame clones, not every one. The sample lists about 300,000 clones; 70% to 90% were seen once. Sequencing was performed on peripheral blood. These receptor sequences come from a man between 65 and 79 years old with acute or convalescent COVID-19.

The CDR3 reads CASSLRSYGYTF. The CDR3 bases are TGTGCCAGTAGCCTTAGGAGCTATGGCTACACCTTC. The chain uses TRBV19 and TRBJ1-2; D remains unclear. The CDR3 consists of 12 residues. Germline V gene sequence: CDR1 LNHDA, CDR2 SQIVND (reference sequence). Trimming stripped 6 bases from V and 4 bases from J, with 9 bases between.

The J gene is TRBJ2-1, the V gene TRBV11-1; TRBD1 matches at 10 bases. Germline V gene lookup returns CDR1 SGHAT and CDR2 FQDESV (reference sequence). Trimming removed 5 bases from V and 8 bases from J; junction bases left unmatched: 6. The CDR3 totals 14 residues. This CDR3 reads CASSTGTGDDEQFF. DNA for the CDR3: TGTGCCAGCAGCACCGGGACAGGGGACGATGAGCAGTTCTTC.

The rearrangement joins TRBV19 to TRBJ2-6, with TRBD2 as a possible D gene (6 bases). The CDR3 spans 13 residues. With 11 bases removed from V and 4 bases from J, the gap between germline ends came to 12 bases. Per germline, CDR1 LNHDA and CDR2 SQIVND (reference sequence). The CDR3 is CAGGVSGANVLTF. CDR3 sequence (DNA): TGTGCCGGAGGGGTGAGCGGGGCCAACGTCCTGACTTTC.

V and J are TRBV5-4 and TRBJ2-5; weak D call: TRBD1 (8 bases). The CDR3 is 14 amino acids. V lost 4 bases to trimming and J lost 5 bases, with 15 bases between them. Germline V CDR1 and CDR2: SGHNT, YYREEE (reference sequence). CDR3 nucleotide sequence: TGTGCCAGCAGCCCAACAGGGGGGGTGGAGACCCAGTACTTC. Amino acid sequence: CASSPTGGVETQYF.